This is a list of T cell receptor beta chains from one sample in a study of blood T cell repertoires in COVID-19. TCRdb's table, derived via immunoSEQ multiplex PCR, lists solely in-frame clones and lacks some. The data show fewer than 500,000 clones, 75% to 90% seen once. The sample comprised peripheral blood. The receptors stem from a woman in her thirties with active or convalescent COVID-19. Each CDR3 is given with its conserved first and last residue. A D gene is named only where the DNA matches it firmly. Rows may omit the clone size; those that give it use once, few, many or a size class.

D gene: TRBD1
J gene: TRBJ2-1
clone size: -
V gene: TRBV5-1
CDR3 DNA: TGCGCCAGCTCCCCCGGGACAGGGGGAACTGAGCAGTTCTTC
CDR3 protein: CASSPGTGGTEQFF

D gene: TRBD1
J gene: TRBJ2-5
clone size: -
V gene: TRBV5-1
CDR3 DNA: TGCGCCAGCAGCATAGGGGGCGCGGGAGAGACCCAGTACTTC
CDR3 protein: CASSIGGAGETQYF

D gene: TRBD1
J gene: TRBJ1-5
clone size: -
V gene: TRBV19
CDR3 DNA: TGTGCCAGTAGTGACGGGACAGTTAGCAATCAGCCCCAGCATTTT
CDR3 protein: CASSDGTVSNQPQHF

D gene: TRBD1
J gene: TRBJ1-5
clone size: few
V gene: TRBV4-1
CDR3 DNA: TGCGCCAGCAGCCCGGGACAGGGGAATCAGCCCCAGCATTTT
CDR3 protein: CASSPGQGNQPQHF

D gene: -
J gene: TRBJ2-5
clone size: -
V gene: TRBV7-8
CDR3 DNA: TGTGCCAGCAGCTTAGAGGGATTACAGGTCTCCCAAGAGACCCAGTACTTC
CDR3 protein: CASSLEGLQVSQETQYF

D gene: TRBD2
J gene: TRBJ2-7
clone size: -
V gene: TRBV30
CDR3 DNA: TGTGCCTGGAGTGTTTGGGCTAGCGGGAGGAGTGGGTACGAGCAGTACTTC
CDR3 protein: CAWSVWASGRSGYEQYF

D gene: TRBD2
J gene: TRBJ2-3
clone size: -
V gene: TRBV25-1
CDR3 DNA: TGTGCCAGCAGGAATGCTGCGGGAGGGGGCACAGATACGCAGTATTTT
CDR3 protein: CASRNAAGGGTDTQYF

D gene: -
J gene: TRBJ1-5
clone size: -
V gene: TRBV7-2
CDR3 DNA: TGTGCCAGCAGCACACAGGGATCTGGTCAGCCCCAGCATTTT
CDR3 protein: CASSTQGSGQPQHF

D gene: -
J gene: TRBJ1-6
clone size: -
V gene: TRBV12-3/TRBV12-4
CDR3 DNA: TGTGCCAGTCGGGGGGGCCCATATTCACCCCTCCACTTT
CDR3 protein: CASRGGPYSPLHF

D gene: -
J gene: TRBJ2-3
clone size: -
V gene: TRBV19
CDR3 DNA: TGTGCCAGTAGTAGCCGACCACTGGACATCAGGGCGACAGATACGCAGTATTTT
CDR3 protein: CASSSRPLDIRATDTQYF

D gene: -
J gene: TRBJ1-2
clone size: few
V gene: TRBV30
CDR3 DNA: TGTGCCTGGAGCTGGACGGGGATAAACTATGGCTACACCTTC
CDR3 protein: CAWSWTGINYGYTF

D gene: TRBD1
J gene: TRBJ1-2
clone size: -
V gene: TRBV5-1
CDR3 DNA: TGCGCCAGCAGCTTTCGACAGGGATACCTCAACTATGGCTACACCTTC
CDR3 protein: CASSFRQGYLNYGYTF

D gene: -
J gene: TRBJ2-7
clone size: -
V gene: TRBV3-1/TRBV3-2
CDR3 DNA: TGTGCCAGCAGCCACAACGCTTGGCCCTCCTCCTACGAGCAGTACTTC
CDR3 protein: CASSHNAWPSSYEQYF

D gene: -
J gene: TRBJ2-1
clone size: -
V gene: TRBV28
CDR3 DNA: TGTGCCAGCAGCCTAAGTGGTTATGATGGCAATGAGCAGTTCTTC
CDR3 protein: CASSLSGYDGNEQFF

D gene: -
J gene: TRBJ1-4
clone size: -
V gene: TRBV6-5
CDR3 DNA: TGTGCCAGCCGCCGGTTTCCAGGCGAAAAACTGTTTTTT
CDR3 protein: CASRRFPGEKLFF

D gene: -
J gene: TRBJ2-2
clone size: few
V gene: TRBV5-6
CDR3 DNA: TGTGCCAGCAGCTTGAATGCGGCGGGAATCACCGGGGAGCTGTTTTTT
CDR3 protein: CASSLNAAGITGELFF

D gene: -
J gene: TRBJ1-5
clone size: once
V gene: TRBV10-3
CDR3 DNA: TGTGCCATCAGTGTTGAGGGTAATCAGCCCCAGCATTTT
CDR3 protein: CAISVEGNQPQHF

D gene: -
J gene: TRBJ1-1
clone size: -
V gene: TRBV12-3/TRBV12-4
CDR3 DNA: TGTGCCAGCAGTTTGTCCAGGTTTTATGAAGCTTTCTTT
CDR3 protein: CASSLSRFYEAFF

D gene: -
J gene: TRBJ1-5
clone size: -
V gene: TRBV2
CDR3 DNA: TGTGCCAGCGTGTTTGGGCAGGGGAGAGGGGGCAATCAGCCCCAGCATTTT
CDR3 protein: CASVFGQGRGGNQPQHF

D gene: -
J gene: TRBJ1-4
clone size: -
V gene: TRBV4-1
CDR3 DNA: TGCGCCAGCAGCCAAGGGGGAGGGGTGGTAGAAAAACTGTTTTTT
CDR3 protein: CASSQGGGVVEKLFF

D gene: TRBD1
J gene: TRBJ1-6
clone size: once
V gene: TRBV6-2/TRBV6-3
CDR3 DNA: TGTGCCAGCAGTACCACCCAGGGGGCGTATTCACCCCTCCACTTT
CDR3 protein: CASSTTQGAYSPLHF

D gene: TRBD1
J gene: TRBJ2-2
clone size: -
V gene: TRBV6-4
CDR3 DNA: TGTGCCAGCAGAACCGGGACAGGGAACACCGGGGAGCTGTTTTTT
CDR3 protein: CASRTGTGNTGELFF

D gene: -
J gene: TRBJ2-4
clone size: -
V gene: TRBV5-4
CDR3 DNA: TGTGCCAGCAGCTTGAGTCGGGACACCAAAAACATTCAGTACTTC
CDR3 protein: CASSLSRDTKNIQYF

D gene: -
J gene: TRBJ2-1
clone size: -
V gene: TRBV4-2
CDR3 DNA: TGTGCCAGCAGCCAAGTCCGGAGCTCCTACAATGAGCAGTTCTTC
CDR3 protein: CASSQVRSSYNEQFF

D gene: TRBD2
J gene: TRBJ2-3
clone size: -
V gene: TRBV4-1
CDR3 DNA: TGCGCCAGCAGCCTACTAGCGGGGAGCACAGATACGCAGTATTTT
CDR3 protein: CASSLLAGSTDTQYF

D gene: TRBD1
J gene: TRBJ1-4
clone size: few
V gene: TRBV2
CDR3 DNA: TGTGCCAGCAGTGAACGGGACAGGGGATATGAAAAACTGTTTTTT
CDR3 protein: CASSERDRGYEKLFF